One sample yielded the 7 T cell receptor beta chains listed below, sequenced in a study of spatial heterogeneity in lung cancer. These receptors' targets are unknown. Findings and caveats of the study: Tumor mutation count correlated with how many alpha and beta TCRs expanded intratumorally.

Time point given: sample taken at primary tumor resection. TCRdb re-called the 5' RACE reads through MiXCR, storing one row per CDR3 protein. The sample has 2,000 or so distinct CDR3 sequences; approximately 8.9% are singletons. Sequenced here: lung tumor tissue, sampled at surgery. Receptor source: a male donor with early-stage non-small cell lung cancer.

Judged by abundance, this clonotype is medium-sized. This chain connects TRBV14 to TRBJ2-3, with 11 bases that match TRBD1. Germline loops: CDR1 SGHDN, CDR2 FVKESK. The CDR3 sequence is 16 residues long. V lost 4 bases and J lost 5; bases outside the gene matches: 8. CDR3 nucleotide sequence: TGTGCCAGCAGCCTGATTGGACAGGGGGCGAAAGATACGCAGTATTTT. This translates into CASSLIGQGAKDTQYF. Combining the CDR3 with reference TRBV14 and TRBJ2-3 gives the whole variable domain EAGVTQFPSHSVIEKGQTVTLRCDPISGHDNLYWYRRVMGKEIKFLLHFVKESKQDESGMPNNRFLAERTGGTYSTLKVQPAELEDSGVYFCASSLIGQGAKDTQYFGPGTRLTVL.

This clonotype is medium-sized within its sample. CDR3 in DNA: TGTGCCTGGAGTTCCTTTCTAGCGGGCTATTCCTACGAGCAGTACTTC. This translates into CAWSSFLAGYSYEQYF. V usage is TRBV30 and J usage is TRBJ2-7, with 8 bases lining up with TRBD2. Germline V lookup: CDR1 GTSNPN, CDR2 SVGIG (reference sequence). The junction had 10 bases not matched to a gene; V was cut back by 2 bases and J by 1 base. The CDR3 runs to 16 residues.

By its share, this clonotype is medium-sized. V usage is TRBV7-9 and J usage is TRBJ2-7; 10 bases are a match to TRBD2. Germline CDR1 reads SEHNR; CDR2 reads FQNEAQ (reference sequence). Trimming removed 8 bases from V and 5 bases from J; junction bases left unmatched: 6. The CDR3 loop spans 13 amino acids. CDR3 sequence reads: CASCRLAGDEQYF. The CDR3 DNA sequence: TGTGCCAGCTGTAGACTAGCGGGCGACGAGCAGTACTTC.

This clonotype rates as large. This chain joins TRBV11-2 and TRBJ1-5; D is ambiguous. Germline V gene data show CDR1 as SGHAT and CDR2 as FQNNGV. The V and J ends lost 4 bases and 5 bases respectively, with 9 bases between them. The CDR3 loop spans 13 amino acids. As DNA, the CDR3 is TGTGCCAGCAGCTGGTCGCTTGATCAGCCCCAGCATTTT. Translating it yields CASSWSLDQPQHF. Variable domain in full (rest from reference TRBV11-2 and TRBJ1-5): EAGVAQSPRYKIIEKRQSVAFWCNPISGHATLYWYQQILGQGPKLLIQFQNNGVVDDSQLPKDRFSAERLKGVDSTLKIQPAKLEDSAVYLCASSWSLDQPQHFGDGTRLSIL.

This clonotype qualifies as medium-sized. The rearrangement joins TRBV4-3 to TRBJ2-7, with D possibly TRBD2 on 6 matching bases. Trimming shortened V by 0 bases and J by 4 bases, and 13 bases separated the two germline ends. From germline, CDR1 is LGHNA and CDR2 YSLEER. The CDR3 contains 15 residues. The chain's CDR3 is CASSQERGISYEQYF. DNA for the CDR3: TGCGCCAGCAGCCAAGAACGGGGGATTTCTTACGAGCAGTACTTC.

The genes are TRBV5-1 and TRBJ2-5, with a weak D call TRBD1 (8 bases). The CDR3 is made up of 15 amino acids. The V gene lost 4 bases and the J gene lost 4 bases, with 17 bases spanning the gap. Germline CDR1 reads SGHRS; CDR2 reads YFSETQ. This chain's CDR3 is CASSGGQGGVETQYF. As DNA, the CDR3 is TGCGCCAGCAGCGGCGGACAGGGAGGGGTAGAGACCCAGTACTTC. Filled out from reference TRBV5-1 and TRBJ2-5, the complete variable domain reads KAGVTQTPRYLIKTRGQQVTLSCSPISGHRSVSWYQQTPGQGLQFLFEYFSETQRNKGNFPGRFSGRQFSNSRSEMNVSTLELGDSALYLCASSGGQGGVETQYFGPGTRLLVL.

The table lists this clonotype with many counts. The V and J genes are TRBV7-9 and TRBJ2-7, with D unresolved. V lost 6 bases, J lost 1 base, and 10 bases lay in between. The CDR3 length is 13 residues. The V gene's germline CDR1 is SEHNR and CDR2 FQNEAQ (reference sequence). The CDR3 DNA reads as TGTGCCAGCAGTTCCTGGGGTTCCTACGAGCAGTACTTC. This codes for CASSSWGSYEQYF.